One and the same sample provided the 31 T cell receptor beta chains below, sequenced in a study of T cells in Graves' hyperthyroidism and ophthalmopathy. What was amplified from RNA transcripts were TCR beta CDR3 regions. The HTBI primer set was used in a first-round RT-PCR of the TCR CDR3. TCRdb fed the multiplex PCR reads into MiXCR, producing one record per CDR3 protein. Here the sample spans fewer than 350,000 distinct CDR3 sequences, 15% being singletons. Material for sequencing was blood. These receptors were obtained from a woman aged 45-65 years with Graves' hyperthyroidism that later progressed to Graves' ophthalmopathy.

This clonotype was seen at least ten times. The DNA for the CDR3 is TGTGCCAGCACTGTGACTAGCGGGAGTTTGGACGAGCAGTACTTC. Amino acid sequence: CASTVTSGSLDEQYF. This rearrangement joins TRBV28 to TRBJ2-7, with TRBD2 matching 12 bases. The germline CDR1 and CDR2 sequences are MDHEN and SYDVKM. The junction had 9 bases not matched to a gene; V was cut back by 7 bases and J by 5 bases. This CDR3 has 15 residues.

This clonotype was observed a few times. The genes are TRBV11-2 and TRBJ1-2, with a possible D match to TRBD1 (6 bases). CDR3 length equals 15 residues. Looked up from germline, CDR1 is SGHAT and CDR2 is FQNNGV. CDR3 residues: CASNKWGGRRYGYTF. As DNA, the CDR3 is TGTGCGTCAAATAAGTGGGGGGGGCGCCGCTATGGCTACACCTTC. The whole variable domain, remainder taken from reference TRBV11-2 and TRBJ1-2, is EAGVAQSPRYKIIEKRQSVAFWCNPISGHATLYWYQQILGQGPKLLIQFQNNGVVDDSQLPKDRFSAERLKGVDSTLKIQPAKLEDSAVYLCASNKWGGRRYGYTFGSGTRLTVV.

The chain employs TRBV19 and TRBJ1-1, with unresolved D. The CDR3 is 14 residues long. Trimming took 9 bases from V and 2 from J, leaving 16 bases between them. Looked up from germline, CDR1 is LNHDA and CDR2 is SQIVND (reference sequence). The CDR3 here is CASRHSTVNTEAFF. The CDR3 bases are TGTGCCAGCCGACACAGTACAGTAAACACTGAAGCTTTCTTT.

The V and J genes are TRBV20-1 and TRBJ2-7, with 9 bases lining up with TRBD2. This CDR3 spans 15 amino acids. Germline V lookup: CDR1 DFQATT, CDR2 SNEGSKA (reference sequence). V gave up 6 bases and J gave up 7 bases; unmatched junction bases: 16. CDR3 coding DNA: TGCAGTGCGCACGGTCTAGCGGGATCCCGCGGTGAGCAGTACTTC. Translated, it gives CSAHGLAGSRGEQYF.

This clonotype was picked up many times. This chain links TRBV20-1 with TRBJ2-1, with 10 bases fitting TRBD2. V lost 2 bases, J lost 7 bases, and 5 bases stayed unmatched. The germline CDR1 and CDR2 sequences are DFQATT and SNEGSKA (reference sequence). The CDR3 length is 14 residues. This chain's CDR3 is CSARKAGGGNEQFF. Here the CDR3 DNA reads TGCAGTGCTAGAAAAGCGGGAGGGGGGAATGAGCAGTTCTTC.

This clonotype was recorded at least ten times. V and J are TRBV2 and TRBJ2-3, with D uncertain. Germline CDR1 and CDR2: SNHLY and FYNNEI. This CDR3 comprises 13 residues. The V gene lost 2 bases and the J gene lost 2 bases, with 5 bases spanning the gap. CDR3 bases: TGTGCCAGCAGTGAATGGGCCACAGATACGCAGTATTTT. Translated, it gives CASSEWATDTQYF.

In its sample, this clonotype was seen a few times. V usage is TRBV4-1 and J usage is TRBJ1-5; D perhaps matches TRBD1 (5 bases). There are 14 residues in the CDR3. Germline V gene lookup returns CDR1 MGHRA and CDR2 YSYEKL. Trimming shortened V by 1 base and J by 3 bases, and 7 bases separated the two germline ends. The CDR3 spells CASSQGGINQPQHF. The DNA of the CDR3 is TGCGCCAGCAGCCAAGGGGGGATCAATCAGCCCCAGCATTTT.

This clonotype occurred many times. This chain links TRBV12-3 or TRBV12-4 with TRBJ2-7, with unresolved D. The CDR3 contains 15 residues. Between the trimmed V and J ends, which lost 1 base and 0 bases, there was a span of 10 bases. This CDR3 is CASSLVGGFSYEQYF. As DNA, the CDR3 is TGTGCCAGCAGTTTAGTGGGCGGATTCTCCTACGAGCAGTACTTC.

In its sample, this clonotype was seen many times. The J gene is TRBJ2-7, the V gene TRBV7-3; D ambiguous. CDR1 is SGHTA and CDR2 is FQGTGA in the germline V gene. CDR3 size: 13 residues. V was shortened by 4 bases and J by 4 bases, with 11 bases between the two germline ends. The chain's CDR3 is CASSSTPPYEQYF. The CDR3 DNA sequence: TGTGCCAGCAGCTCCACGCCCCCATACGAGCAGTACTTC.

The V gene is TRBV7-9, the J gene TRBJ1-1; D not certain. The ends were cut back, 1 base at V and 11 bases at J, with 14 bases in the middle. Germline V gene lookup returns CDR1 SEHNR and CDR2 FQNEAQ (reference sequence). The CDR3 is 13 residues long. CDR3 DNA: TGTGCCAGCAGCTTAGTGGTAGCGGCAGTTGCTTTCTTT. The encoded protein is CASSLVVAAVAFF.

This clonotype was counted at least ten times. This chain links TRBV18 with TRBJ2-7, with TRBD1 matching over 8 bases. Germline CDR1 is KGHSH and CDR2 is LQKENI. V trimming: 3 bases; J trimming: 3 bases; junction bases outside the gene matches: 10. The CDR3 is 16 amino acids. The CDR3 loop reads CASSPQEGQGVYEQYF. CDR3 coding DNA: TGTGCCAGCTCACCTCAAGAAGGACAGGGCGTCTACGAGCAGTACTTC.

The rearrangement joins TRBV10-3 to TRBJ1-6; D might be TRBD1 (5 bases). CDR3 size: 20 residues. Germline assignment: CDR1 ENHRY and CDR2 SYGVKD. Trimming removed 6 bases from V and 0 bases from J, with 24 bases in between. The CDR3 DNA reads as TGTGCCATCAGACCGTCCGGGATCCAAGCCGGGGGCTCCTATAATTCACCCCTCCACTTT. This encodes CAIRPSGIQAGGSYNSPLHF.

The chain combines TRBV6-6 with TRBJ1-1, with D hard to call. The germline V gene has CDR1 MNHNY and CDR2 SVGAGI (reference sequence). The V and J ends lost 0 bases and 3 bases respectively, with 5 bases between them. The CDR3 sequence is 13 residues long. The CDR3 loop reads CASSYSQYTEAFF. CDR3 coding DNA: TGTGCCAGCAGTTACTCCCAATACACTGAAGCTTTCTTT.

This clonotype was detected many times. The rearrangement links TRBV6-1 to TRBJ2-3, with a possible D match to TRBD2 (5 bases). This CDR3 is built from 14 residues. The germline CDR1 and CDR2 sequences are MNHNS and SASEGT. Deletions cut 6 bases from V and 4 bases from J, with 14 bases between. The CDR3 loop reads CASRPTRLADTQYF. The CDR3, as DNA: TGTGCCAGCAGGCCCACTAGGTTGGCAGATACGCAGTATTTT.

This clonotype was seen repeatedly, ten times or more. The genes are TRBV10-3 and TRBJ1-3, with D possibly being TRBD1 (6 bases). V was shortened by 2 bases and J by 1 base, with 9 bases between the two germline ends. The length of the CDR3 is 15 residues. Germline values: CDR1 ENHRY, CDR2 SYGVKD. As DNA, the CDR3 is TGTGCCATCAGTGAGGACAGGAATTCTGGAAACACCATATATTTT. Its protein product is CAISEDRNSGNTIYF.

This clonotype was counted at least ten times. V gene TRBV5-1 combines with J gene TRBJ2-1; D is tentatively TRBD1 or TRBD2 (6 bases each). Germline lookup yields CDR1 SGHRS and CDR2 YFSETQ. Deletions cut 0 bases from V and 2 bases from J, with 12 bases between. The CDR3 spans 16 residues. The CDR3, as DNA: TGCGCCAGCAGCTTGGGCGGGAACAGGGCCTACAATGAGCAGTTCTTC. As protein: CASSLGGNRAYNEQFF. Variable domain in full (rest from reference TRBV5-1 and TRBJ2-1): KAGVTQTPRYLIKTRGQQVTLSCSPISGHRSVSWYQQTPGQGLQFLFEYFSETQRNKGNFPGRFSGRQFSNSRSEMNVSTLELGDSALYLCASSLGGNRAYNEQFFGPGTRLTVL.

This clonotype came up many times. At one end, the junction sequence differs from germline, possibly due to a read error. The chain combines TRBV5-1 with TRBJ1-5; D is perhaps TRBD1 (6 bases). CDR1 SGHRS and CDR2 YFSETQ come from the germline V gene. The CDR3 has 13 residues. The CDR3 coding sequence is TGTGCCAGCAGTTTACAGGGAAATCAGCCCCAGCATTTT. Its translation: CASSLQGNQPQHF.

This clonotype appeared many times. The rearrangement uses TRBV5-1 and TRBJ2-7; D may match TRBD1 or TRBD2 (6 bases each). V lost 4 bases and J 7 bases, leaving 21 bases between the germline ends. CDR1 is SGHRS, CDR2 YFSETQ, per germline. The CDR3 consists of 15 residues. CDR3 nucleotide sequence: TGCGCCAGCAGCGACGGGACCCGGAGGGGGGATGAGCAGTACTTC. Its translation is CASSDGTRRGDEQYF.

The CDR3: CASKSGTMNTEAFF. The CDR3 region has the DNA TGCGCCAGCAAATCCGGGACGATGAACACTGAAGCTTTCTTT. This chain uses TRBV5-1 with TRBJ1-1, with D possibly matching TRBD1 (5 bases). The V end lost 6 bases, the J end lost 0 bases, and 12 bases lay between the germline ends. The CDR3 loop spans 14 amino acids. The germline V gene has CDR1 SGHRS and CDR2 YFSETQ.

This clonotype was counted ten times or more. The rearrangement links TRBV12-3 or TRBV12-4 to TRBJ2-3; D may correspond to TRBD1 or TRBD2 (5 bases each). The CDR3 is 14 residues long. V was clipped by 8 bases and J by 2 bases, with 14 bases between them. The CDR3 reads CASGRGRPTDTQYF. CDR3 DNA: TGTGCCAGCGGCCGGGGCAGGCCCACAGATACGCAGTATTTT.

Ten or more counts support this clonotype. CDR3 nucleotide sequence: TGTGCCTGGAGGGCCCGGACAGGGAGGGCGGACGAGCAGTACTTC. This encodes CAWRARTGRADEQYF. This chain connects TRBV30 to TRBJ2-7; weak D call: TRBD1 (8 bases). V lost 3 bases and J 5 bases, leaving 20 bases between the germline ends. CDR1 and CDR2 (germline): GTSNPN, SVGIG (reference sequence). CDR3 length: 15 amino acids.

The genes are TRBV9 and TRBJ1-4; 10 bases fit TRBD1. The ends lost 0 bases at V and 7 bases at J; junction bases unmatched: 3. The CDR3 consists of 15 residues. The germline gives CDR1 SGDLS, CDR2 YYNGEE. The CDR3 DNA is TGTGCCAGCAGCGTAGGGACAGGGGGGAGTGAAAAACTGTTTTTT. It translates to CASSVGTGGSEKLFF.

This clonotype was detected a few times. The gene calls are TRBV29-1 and TRBJ2-5, with D possibly matching TRBD2 (5 bases). This CDR3 has 13 amino acids. The germline V gene has CDR1 SQVTM and CDR2 ANQGSEA. The V and J ends lost 7 bases and 5 bases respectively, with 17 bases between them. The CDR3 nucleotides read TGCAGCGCCGCACCCGGACTCGGGGAGACCCAGTACTTC. This encodes CSAAPGLGETQYF. Together with reference TRBV29-1 and TRBJ2-5, the CDR3 gives the full variable domain: SAVISQKPSRDICQRGTSLTIQCQVDSQVTMMFWYRQQPGQSLTLIATANQGSEATYESGFVIDKFPISRPNLTFSTLTVSNMSPEDSSIYLCSAAPGLGETQYFGPGTRLLVL.

This clonotype appeared many times. CDR3 nucleotide sequence: TGTGCCAGCAGGCAAAGTGGCAATGAGCAGTTCTTC. Amino acids: CASRQSGNEQFF. The J gene is TRBJ2-1, the V gene TRBV6-1; D is unresolved. The germline gives CDR1 MNHNS, CDR2 SASEGT. V was trimmed by 6 bases and J by 6 bases, leaving 9 bases between them. This CDR3 is 12 amino acids long.

This clonotype was seen repeatedly, ten times or more. This chain connects TRBV28 to TRBJ2-6, with D hard to call. Germline V CDR1 and CDR2: MDHEN, SYDVKM. Trimming pared 8 bases from V and 6 bases from J, leaving 14 bases between. There are 14 residues in the CDR3. The DNA of the CDR3 is TGTGCCAGCCGGTCACCTAATTCGGCCAACGTCCTGACTTTC. It codes for CASRSPNSANVLTF. Combining the CDR3 with reference TRBV28 and TRBJ2-6 gives the whole variable domain DVKVTQSSRYLVKRTGEKVFLECVQDMDHENMFWYRQDPGLGLRLIYFSYDVKMKEKGDIPEGYSVSREKKERFSLILESASTNQTSMYLCASRSPNSANVLTFGAGSRLTVL.

This clonotype was seen once. V is TRBV5-1 and J is TRBJ2-5; 8 bases agree with TRBD1. J lost 5 bases, V lost 0 bases, and 6 bases had no gene match. The germline gives CDR1 SGHRS, CDR2 YFSETQ. This CDR3 spans 15 amino acids. This CDR3 is CASSLARQGMETQYF. The CDR3 bases are TGCGCCAGCAGCTTGGCCCGACAGGGGATGGAGACCCAGTACTTC.

This chain joins TRBV5-4 and TRBJ2-7; TRBD2 matches at 12 bases. V lost 4 bases and J lost 3; bases outside the gene matches: 8. The CDR3 runs to 16 residues. Looked up from germline, CDR1 is SGHNT and CDR2 is YYREEE (reference sequence). The CDR3 reads CASSGGTSGLNYEQYF. DNA of the CDR3: TGTGCCAGCAGCGGAGGGACTAGCGGGTTAAACTACGAGCAGTACTTC.

This clonotype was detected a few times. The chain links TRBV7-9 to TRBJ2-2; TRBD2 matches 9 bases. In germline, CDR1 is SEHNR, CDR2 FQNEAQ (reference sequence). The CDR3 loop spans 15 amino acids. J was trimmed by 5 bases and V by 2 bases; bases with no gene match: 3. The CDR3 is CASSLRAGGTGELFF. The CDR3 DNA sequence: TGTGCCAGCAGCTTAAGAGCGGGAGGAACCGGGGAGCTGTTTTTT.

This clonotype was observed at least ten times. The CDR3, as DNA: TGTGCCAGCAGTTTAGGTGGTGTTAGGGTCTATGAGCAGTTCTTC. Translation gives CASSLGGVRVYEQFF. V usage is TRBV28 and J usage is TRBJ2-1; D unclear. The CDR3 has 15 residues. The germline V gene has CDR1 MDHEN and CDR2 SYDVKM. The germline V and J ends were trimmed by 2 bases and 8 bases, with 16 bases remaining between them.

The gene calls are TRBV2 and TRBJ1-5, with D unresolved. Per germline, CDR1 SNHLY and CDR2 FYNNEI. V dropped 1 base and J dropped 6 bases, with 10 bases sitting between them. CDR3 length equals 14 residues. CDR3 residues: CASSEGYKAQPQHF. Written as DNA, the CDR3 is TGTGCCAGCAGTGAAGGGTACAAGGCTCAGCCCCAGCATTTT. The full variable domain, in which reference TRBV2 and TRBJ1-5 provide the parts outside the CDR3, is EPEVTQTPSHQVTQMGQEVILRCVPISNHLYFYWYRQILGQKVEFLVSFYNNEISEKSEIFDDQFSVERPDGSNFTLKIRSTKLEDSAMYFCASSEGYKAQPQHFGDGTRLSIL.

This clonotype was seen a handful of times. The V call is TRBV20-1, the J call TRBJ1-2; no reliable D call. Germline CDR1 DFQATT, CDR2 SNEGSKA (reference sequence). Trimming took off 8 bases at V and 6 bases at J, with 10 bases between the two ends. CDR3 length: 10 residues. The CDR3 nucleotides are TGCAGTCTAAGGAGAAATGGCTACACCTTC. Translation: CSLRRNGYTF.